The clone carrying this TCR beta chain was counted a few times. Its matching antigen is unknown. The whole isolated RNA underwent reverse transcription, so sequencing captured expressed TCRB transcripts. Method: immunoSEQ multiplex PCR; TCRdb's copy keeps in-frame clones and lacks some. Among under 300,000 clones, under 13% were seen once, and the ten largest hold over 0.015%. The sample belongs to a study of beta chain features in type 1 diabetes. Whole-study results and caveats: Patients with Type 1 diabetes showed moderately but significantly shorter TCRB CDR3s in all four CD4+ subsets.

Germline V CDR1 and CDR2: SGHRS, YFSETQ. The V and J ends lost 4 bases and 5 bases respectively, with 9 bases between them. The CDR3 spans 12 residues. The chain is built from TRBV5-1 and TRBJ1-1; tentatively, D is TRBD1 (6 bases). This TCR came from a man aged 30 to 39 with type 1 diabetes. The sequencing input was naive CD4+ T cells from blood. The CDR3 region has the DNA TGCGCCAGCAGCGTTGACAGGACTGAAGCTTTCTTT. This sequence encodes CASSVDRTEAFF.